The 27 T cell receptor beta chains below were found in one sample sequenced in a study of T cell repertoires in ileal Crohn's disease. Indicated time point: neoterminal ileum biopsy at postoperative endoscopy, about 6 months after surgery. Method: immunoSEQ multiplex PCR; TCRdb's copy keeps in-frame clones and lacks some. The data hold roughly 5,300 clones, with about four fifths observed a single time. Sequencing was carried out using ileal tissue. All receptors come from an adult with Crohn's disease.

CDR3 region: CASSLVTSNQPQHF. The CDR3 bases are TGTGCCAGCAGTTTGGTCACCAGCAATCAGCCCCAGCATTTT. This sequence joins TRBV28 and TRBJ1-5; D not certain. The CDR3 extends over 14 amino acids. Trimming took off 3 bases at V and 1 base at J, with 7 bases between the two ends. Germline V gene data show CDR1 as MDHEN and CDR2 as SYDVKM.

The gene calls are TRBV5-1 and TRBJ2-3; maybe TRBD2 (5 bases). The CDR3 loop spans 16 amino acids. Germline V gene sequence: CDR1 SGHRS, CDR2 YFSETQ. Trimming removed 0 bases at V and 1 base at J, with 12 bases between. The CDR3 DNA reads as TGCGCCAGCAGCTTGGATACTAGATCGGGCACAGATACGCAGTATTTT. Translation gives CASSLDTRSGTDTQYF.

The V call is TRBV4-1, the J call TRBJ2-2, with 9 bases that match TRBD2. The junction had 3 bases not matched to a gene; V was cut back by 0 bases and J by 1 base. Germline loops: CDR1 MGHRA, CDR2 YSYEKL. The CDR3 is 17 amino acids. The CDR3 region has the DNA TGCGCCAGCAGCCAAGAGTCTAGCGGGGAGAACACCGGGGAGCTGTTTTTT. Translated: CASSQESSGENTGELFF.

Comment on this clone: Compared with germline, one end of the junction differs, possibly owing to a read error. J is TRBJ2-1 and V is TRBV4-3; either TRBD1 or TRBD2 may supply D (5 bases each). This CDR3 comprises 15 residues. Germline loops: CDR1 LGHNA, CDR2 YSLEER. The CDR3 reads CASSQDVSGGRRGVF. The CDR3 DNA follows: TGCGCCAGCAGCCAAGACGTGAGCGGCGGCCGGAGAGGGGTCTTC.

The count of this clone is one. V and J are TRBV7-2 and TRBJ1-2; D remains unclear. The CDR3 extends over 14 amino acids. Trimming removed 5 bases at V and 4 bases at J, with 14 bases between. Germline V gene lookup returns CDR1 SGHTA and CDR2 FQGNSA. CDR3 residues: CASSPPGGLYGYTF. DNA of the CDR3: TGTGCCAGCAGCCCCCCCGGCGGCCTCTATGGCTACACCTTC.

The rearrangement joins TRBV9 to TRBJ2-2; 9 bases are shared with TRBD2. With V trimmed by 0 bases and J by 6 bases, 6 bases remained unmatched. This CDR3 has 16 amino acids. CDR1 and CDR2 (germline): SGDLS, YYNGEE. The chain's CDR3 is CASSVVGTSHSGELFF. The CDR3 DNA sequence: TGTGCCAGCAGCGTAGTCGGGACTAGCCACTCCGGGGAGCTGTTTTTT.

This chain connects TRBV5-6 to TRBJ1-5; TRBD1 is a possible D gene (5 bases). The germline V gene encodes CDR1 SGHDT and CDR2 YYEEEE. The V end was cut by 1 base, the J end by 4 bases, with 12 bases between. This CDR3 contains 15 residues. The CDR3 bases are TGTGCCAGCAGCTTGCGGGGCAATTTAAATCAGCCCCAGCATTTT. It codes for CASSLRGNLNQPQHF.

This clone was seen more than once but under ten times. This chain connects TRBV28 to TRBJ1-2, with D unclear. Germline V gives CDR1 MDHEN, CDR2 SYDVKM. Trimming took off 10 bases at V and 3 bases at J, with 15 bases between the two ends. The CDR3 is made up of 13 amino acids. The CDR3 region is CAILGMEDYGYTF. CDR3 bases: TGTGCCATCCTAGGGATGGAGGACTATGGCTACACCTTC.

This chain links TRBV12-5 with TRBJ2-5; D not resolved. CDR1 and CDR2 from the germline V gene are LGHNT and FRNRAP. This CDR3 region has 15 residues. Trimming pared 1 base from V and 2 bases from J, leaving 11 bases between. The CDR3 DNA reads as TGTGCTAGTGGTTTGGCCCCGACACTTCAAGAGACCCAGTACTTC. This sequence encodes CASGLAPTLQETQYF.

The genes are TRBV2 and TRBJ1-5, with unresolved D. The CDR3 runs 13 residues. Germline V gene sequence: CDR1 SNHLY, CDR2 FYNNEI. Trimming stripped 7 bases from V and 4 bases from J, with 11 bases between. The CDR3 is CASTPLRNQPQHF. DNA of the CDR3: TGTGCCAGCACCCCGTTGAGAAATCAGCCCCAGCATTTT.

The rearrangement joins TRBV7-8 to TRBJ1-3; 8 bases align to TRBD1. The junction had 10 bases not matched to a gene; V was cut back by 2 bases and J by 4 bases. CDR1 and CDR2 from the germline V gene are SGHVS and FQNEAQ. The CDR3 runs to 17 residues. The CDR3 nucleotides are TGTGCCAGCAGCTTAAAGACGTCTGGACAGGGAGGAAACACCATATATTTT. It is translated as CASSLKTSGQGGNTIYF.

The chain carries TRBV14 and TRBJ2-1; 7 bases fit TRBD2. The CDR3 has 16 amino acids. From germline, CDR1 is SGHDN and CDR2 FVKESK. Losses at the gene ends were 0 bases for V and 8 bases for J; bases not matched to a gene: 10. CDR3 region: CASSQDLLAAFDEQFF. CDR3 nucleotide sequence: TGTGCCAGCAGCCAAGACCTGCTAGCGGCCTTTGATGAGCAGTTCTTC.

A single count supports this clone. This sequence joins TRBV7-2 and TRBJ2-3, with D unresolved. The CDR3 consists of 11 residues. CDR1 and CDR2 (germline): SGHTA, FQGNSA. Trimming stripped 9 bases from V and 2 bases from J, with 6 bases between. The CDR3 DNA sequence: TGTGCCAGTGGATCCACAGATACGCAGTATTTT. Protein sequence: CASGSTDTQYF. Full variable domain (rest looked up from reference TRBV7-2 and TRBJ2-3): GAGVSQSPSNKVTEKGKDVELRCDPISGHTALYWYRQSLGQGLEFLIYFQGNSAPDKSGLPSDRFSAERTGGSVSTLTIQRTQQEDSAVYLCASGSTDTQYFGPGTRLTVL.

CDR3 sequence: CASSEKGDSGNTIYF. CDR3 in DNA: TGTGCCAGCAGTGAAAAGGGGGACTCTGGAAACACCATATATTTT. The gene calls are TRBV6-1 and TRBJ1-3, with TRBD1 as a possible D gene (6 bases). The CDR3 contains 15 residues. The V and J ends lost 2 bases and 0 bases respectively, with 8 bases between them. Per germline, CDR1 MNHNS and CDR2 SASEGT.

V gene TRBV4-2 combines with J gene TRBJ1-2; unclear D gene. V lost 2 bases and J 5 bases, leaving 18 bases between the germline ends. Germline V lookup: CDR1 LGHNA, CDR2 YNFKEQ. This CDR3 is 16 amino acids long. Here the CDR3 DNA reads TGTGCCAGCAGCCAAACGGGCGCCCGTTATCTTTATGGCTACACCTTC. Its protein product is CASSQTGARYLYGYTF.

In this sample, this clone turned up a few times. The chain combines TRBV6-5 with TRBJ1-2; a weak D match, TRBD1 (6 bases). The V end lost 5 bases, the J end lost 7 bases, and 11 bases lay between the germline ends. The CDR3 extends over 12 amino acids. CDR1 is MNHEY and CDR2 is SVGAGI in the germline V gene. This chain's CDR3 is CASSTGYFGYTF. The CDR3 DNA reads as TGTGCCAGCAGTACAGGGTATTTTGGCTACACCTTC.

The rearrangement uses TRBV14 and TRBJ1-3, with D maybe TRBD1 (5 bases). CDR1 SGHDN and CDR2 FVKESK come from the germline V gene. The length of the CDR3 is 14 residues. Trimming removed 1 base at V and 7 bases at J, with 11 bases between. CDR3 in amino acids: CASSQAGGTNTIYF. The CDR3 DNA is TGTGCCAGCAGCCAAGCTGGGGGAACGAACACCATATATTTT. The full variable domain, with the rest looked up from reference TRBV14 and TRBJ1-3, is EAGVTQFPSHSVIEKGQTVTLRCDPISGHDNLYWYRRVMGKEIKFLLHFVKESKQDESGMPNNRFLAERTGGTYSTLKVQPAELEDSGVYFCASSQAGGTNTIYFGEGSWLTVV.

The V call is TRBV5-1, the J call TRBJ1-2, with 7 bases fitting TRBD1. The V and J ends lost 4 bases and 4 bases, in that order; junction bases with no gene match: 7. CDR3 length: 14 amino acids. Germline CDR1 reads SGHRS; CDR2 reads YFSETQ. The CDR3 nucleotides are TGCGCCAGCAGCCAAGGGACAGATCTCTATGGCTACACCTTC. This gives the protein CASSQGTDLYGYTF.

The CDR3 reads CASSQAPGTNYGYTF. CDR3 in DNA: TGCGCCAGCAGCCAAGCACCAGGGACTAACTATGGCTACACCTTC. The V gene is TRBV4-1, the J gene TRBJ1-2, with D possibly TRBD1 on 5 matching bases. Germline assignment: CDR1 MGHRA and CDR2 YSYEKL. The V and J ends lost 1 base and 0 bases respectively, with 9 bases between them. This CDR3 contains 15 residues.

V usage is TRBV30 and J usage is TRBJ1-1, with D perhaps matching TRBD1 (5 bases). This CDR3 is built from 14 residues. The germline CDR1 and CDR2 sequences are GTSNPN and SVGIG (reference sequence). V was clipped by 3 bases and J by 1 base, with 12 bases between them. CDR3 nucleotides: TGTGCCTGGAGCCGGGGCATAAAGAACACTGAAGCTTTCTTT. Protein sequence: CAWSRGIKNTEAFF.

This chain joins TRBV14 and TRBJ2-6, with TRBD1 matching 8 bases. Germline CDR1 and CDR2: SGHDN and FVKESK. This CDR3 contains 16 residues. V gave up 4 bases and J gave up 4 bases; unmatched junction bases: 6. The CDR3 bases are TGTGCCAGCAGCCGACAGGGGATAGCCGGGGCCAACGTCCTGACTTTC. Its protein is CASSRQGIAGANVLTF.

This clone was recorded only once. The J gene is TRBJ2-1, the V gene TRBV6-4, with 13 bases lining up with TRBD2. Germline V gene sequence: CDR1 MRHNA, CDR2 SNTAGT. CDR3 length equals 19 residues. V trimming: 4 bases; J trimming: 8 bases; junction bases outside the gene matches: 17. The CDR3 reads CASSAADGTGTSGVHEQFF. The CDR3 DNA follows: TGTGCCAGCAGTGCCGCTGATGGCACAGGGACTAGCGGGGTTCATGAGCAGTTCTTC.

This clone was detected only a few times. The CDR3 sequence: CASSLEGRGRLQETQYF. DNA of the CDR3: TGTGCCAGCAGCTTGGAAGGGCGGGGCCGGCTTCAAGAGACCCAGTACTTC. The chain joins TRBV5-6 to TRBJ2-5; maybe TRBD2 (6 bases). This CDR3 region has 17 residues. Trimming cost V 0 bases and J 2 bases, with 17 bases left between them. Germline-derived CDR1 and CDR2 are SGHDT and YYEEEE.

V is TRBV5-1 and J is TRBJ2-5; D possibly corresponds to TRBD1 (5 bases). The CDR3 spans 15 residues. Looked up from germline, CDR1 is SGHRS and CDR2 is YFSETQ. V lost 0 bases and J 0 bases, leaving 9 bases between the germline ends. Here the CDR3 DNA reads TGCGCCAGCAGCTTGGGACAGCCGAACCAAGAGACCCAGTACTTC. Translated: CASSLGQPNQETQYF.

The rearrangement joins TRBV18 to TRBJ1-3; the D gene is possibly TRBD1 (5 bases). From germline, CDR1 is KGHSH and CDR2 LQKENI. V lost 0 bases and J 0 bases, leaving 6 bases between the germline ends. The CDR3 covers 15 residues. CDR3 in DNA: TGTGCCAGCTCACCACCTGACAGCTCTGGAAACACCATATATTTT. This gives the protein CASSPPDSSGNTIYF.

This chain connects TRBV7-3 to TRBJ2-4, with D possibly matching TRBD2 (7 bases). Between the trimmed V and J ends, which lost 1 base and 7 bases, there was a span of 17 bases. The germline gives CDR1 SGHTA, CDR2 FQGTGA. The CDR3 is 16 residues long. This CDR3 reads CASSLNAAGRGNIQYF. The DNA of the CDR3 is TGTGCCAGCAGCTTAAACGCAGCGGGGAGGGGGAACATTCAGTACTTC.

The chain recombines TRBV10-3 with TRBJ1-2; D is perhaps TRBD1 (6 bases). The CDR3 is 13 residues long. Germline V CDR1 and CDR2: ENHRY, SYGVKD. V lost 0 bases to trimming and J lost 8 bases, with 10 bases between them. Written as DNA, the CDR3 is TGTGCCATCAGTGAGTCACCAGGGGACGGCTACACCTTC. Protein product: CAISESPGDGYTF.